Listed below are T cell receptor beta chains from one sample, sequenced in a study of T-cell reconstitution after alpha-beta-depleted transplantation in children. In TCRdb, the PCR reads were re-called with MiXCR into one record per CDR3 protein. The sample consists of around 360,000 distinct CDR3 sequences, 10% to 13% of them appearing once. This specimen was PBMCs from the stem cell graft donor, taken from the stem cell graft. The source is a human donor who donated a stem cell graft to a child with acute lymphoblastic leukemia. Both conserved end residues are part of each CDR3. The D gene is left open where the match is weak. The size of a clone is reported for some rows only, either as once, few or many, or as a class for expanded clones.

J	size	V	D	DNA	CDR3
TRBJ2-3	-	TRBV11-2	TRBD2	TGTGCCAGCAGCTCCGCCATGGGACTAGCGGATACGCAGTATTTT	CASSSAMGLADTQYF
TRBJ2-1	-	TRBV28	TRBD2	TGTGCCAGCAGTTCTCTAGCGGGAGTGGGCGGGAATGAGCAGTTCTTC	CASSSLAGVGGNEQFF
TRBJ2-7	-	TRBV29-1	-	TGCAGCGTGAAAGGGGGATTTCCCTACGAGCAGTACTTC	CSVKGGFPYEQYF
TRBJ1-6	-	TRBV20-1	TRBD1	TGCAGTGCTAGACCCGGGGGACAGGGAATTTCACCCCTCCACTTT	CSARPGGQGISPLHF
TRBJ1-2	many	TRBV28	-	TGTGCCAGCAGTTCCGATCTCCAGCATGGCTACACCTTC	CASSSDLQHGYTF
TRBJ1-1	many	TRBV7-8	TRBD1	TGTGCCAGCAGTCAGACAGGGGACACTGAAGCTTTCTTT	CASSQTGDTEAFF
TRBJ2-7	-	TRBV6-2/TRBV6-3	-	TGTGCCAGCAGACCTACTAGTTGGGAACACTACGAGCAGTACTTC	CASRPTSWEHYEQYF
TRBJ2-1	-	TRBV12-3/TRBV12-4	TRBD2	TGTGCCAGCAGCCCGGAGCGGGAGAACGCCTACAATGAGCAGTTCTTC	CASSPERENAYNEQFF
TRBJ2-7	-	TRBV14	TRBD2	TGTGCCAGCACCCCAACCTATGACCGGACAGGGGTGACTAGCGGGAGGGTTTTCTCCTACGAGCAGTACTTC	CASTPTYDRTGVTSGRVFSYEQYF
TRBJ1-5	-	TRBV7-2	-	TGTGCCAGCGCCATGTCGGGGGCAGGGCAGCCCCAGCATTTT	CASAMSGAGQPQHF
TRBJ1-5	few	TRBV10-3	TRBD1	TGTGCCACCGCTGGACAGGGCTTTGAGCCCCAGCATTTT	CATAGQGFEPQHF
TRBJ2-2	few	TRBV5-1	-	TGCGCCAGCAGCCCGGAGAACACCGGGGAGCTGTTTTTT	CASSPENTGELFF
TRBJ1-2	-	TRBV10-3	TRBD1	TGTGCCATCAGCACCGCCGGGACAGTCTCTCATGACTATGGCTACACCTTC	CAISTAGTVSHDYGYTF
TRBJ2-1	-	TRBV6-6	-	TGTGCCAGCAGTTACGCAGGATACAATGAGCAGTTCTTC	CASSYAGYNEQFF
TRBJ1-5	many	TRBV29-1	-	TGCAGCGTTGTGGGGACTGACGGGCAGCCCCAGCATTTT	CSVVGTDGQPQHF
TRBJ1-1	few	TRBV20-1	-	TGCAGTGCTAGTAAGGGATACACTGAAGCTTTCTTT	CSASKGYTEAFF
TRBJ2-1	few	TRBV12-3/TRBV12-4	-	TGTGCCAGCAGCCGCGGCAGGCAGTTCTTC	CASSRGRQFF
TRBJ1-1	-	TRBV6-1	-	TGTGCCAGCAGTGAAAGGGGGACGAACACTGAAGCTTTCTTT	CASSERGTNTEAFF
TRBJ2-2	-	TRBV7-2	-	TGTGCCAGCAGCTTAGATCGGAGCGGGGAGCTGTTTTTT	CASSLDRSGELFF
TRBJ2-7	many	TRBV20-1	TRBD1	TGCAGTGCTCTCGGACAGGGGGCTTGGGAGCAGTACTTC	CSALGQGAWEQYF
TRBJ2-7	-	TRBV7-2	-	TGTGCCAGCAGCTTAGCCGGGATTTACGAGCAGTACTTC	CASSLAGIYEQYF
TRBJ2-7	-	TRBV5-1	TRBD1	TGCGCCAGCGAAACGGGACAGGGGGAGTACGAGCAGTACTTC	CASETGQGEYEQYF
TRBJ2-1	few	TRBV18	TRBD2	TGTGCCAGCTCCCGACTAGCGGGAGGCGACAATGAGCAGTTCTTC	CASSRLAGGDNEQFF
TRBJ2-1	many	TRBV5-1	TRBD1	TGCGCCAGCAGCTTGGAGGGACAGGGGGCTGGTGAGCAGTTCTTC	CASSLEGQGAGEQFF
TRBJ2-1	few	TRBV7-2	-	TGTGCCAGCAGCTCTAGTGGCCTAGCTAGTTCCTACAATGAGCAGTTCTTC	CASSSSGLASSYNEQFF
TRBJ2-1	many	TRBV4-2	-	TGTGCCAGCAGCCAAGATTACCGTGAGTGGAATGAGCAGTTCTTC	CASSQDYREWNEQFF
TRBJ2-1	-	TRBV30	-	TGTGCCTGGAGGGACTTTGCCCTTAATGAGCAGTTCTTC	CAWRDFALNEQFF
TRBJ2-4	few	TRBV7-9	-	TGTGCCAGCAGCTCGAGAGACGCCAAAAACATTCAGTACTTC	CASSSRDAKNIQYF
TRBJ2-2	-	TRBV3-1	TRBD1	TGTGCCAGCAAACAGGGGGCGTTGGACACCGGGGAGCTGTTTTTT	CASKQGALDTGELFF
TRBJ2-1	-	TRBV28	-	TGTGCCAGCAGTTTAAGGGAGTTGGACGGGAGAAACAATGAGCAGTTCTTC	CASSLRELDGRNNEQFF
TRBJ2-7	few	TRBV5-1	-	TGCGCCAGCAGCTACGGGAAAGGTCCCTACGAGCAGTACTTC	CASSYGKGPYEQYF
TRBJ2-7	few	TRBV5-1	TRBD1	TGCGCCAGCAGGCTAGGACAGGATCCGCTCCACGAGCAGTACTTC	CASRLGQDPLHEQYF
TRBJ2-1	-	TRBV10-1	-	TGCGCCAGCAGTGAGTACCGCAGGCCAGCCTCCTACAATGAGCAGTTCTTC	CASSEYRRPASYNEQFF
TRBJ2-1	few	TRBV27	-	TGTGCCAGCAGTTTTGAGAGGGTCAATGAGCAGTTCTTC	CASSFERVNEQFF
TRBJ2-7	few	TRBV7-6	TRBD2	TGTGCCAGCAGCGGAGGAAACGGGGATTTCGGAGCGGGATCAGCCTACGAGCAGTACTTC	CASSGGNGDFGAGSAYEQYF
TRBJ1-1	few	TRBV9	-	TGTGCCAGCAGCGTAGACCCTACAGGGATTTCTGAAGCTTTCTTT	CASSVDPTGISEAFF
TRBJ1-4	few	TRBV12-3/TRBV12-4	-	TGTGCCAGCAGTTTTGTACAGGGTGATGAAAAACTGTTTTTT	CASSFVQGDEKLFF
TRBJ2-5	-	TRBV24-1	TRBD2	TGTGCCACCATGGGGACTAGCGGGAGTAGGTTTCAAGAGACCCAGTACTTC	CATMGTSGSRFQETQYF
TRBJ2-7	-	TRBV6-5	TRBD1	TGTGCCAGCAGTTACTCGGGGACAGGGATCACTTCCTACGAGCAGTACTTC	CASSYSGTGITSYEQYF
TRBJ1-6	many	TRBV7-2	-	TGTGCCAGCAGCTCTAGAGGGGGGGCTTTCCACCTCCACTTT	CASSSRGGAFHLHF
TRBJ1-2	-	TRBV7-9	-	TGTGCCAGAAGCTTATCCCCCTATGGCTACACCTTC	CARSLSPYGYTF
TRBJ1-1	-	TRBV11-2	-	TGTGCCAGCAGCCCGGGACCGGGCATGAACACTGAAGCTTTCTTT	CASSPGPGMNTEAFF
TRBJ2-3	many	TRBV5-1	-	TGCGCCAGCAGCTTTAAGGGGTCTAGCACAGATACGCAGTATTTT	CASSFKGSSTDTQYF
TRBJ2-7	many	TRBV5-1	TRBD2	TGCGCCAGCAGCTTGGGACTAGCGGGAATATCCTACGAGCAGTACTTC	CASSLGLAGISYEQYF
TRBJ2-1	-	TRBV7-9	-	TGTGCCAGCCGCAAGGACTGGGGCAATGAGCAGTTCTTC	CASRKDWGNEQFF
TRBJ2-3	many	TRBV5-1	-	TGCGCCAGCAGGCTGGGTCCTAGCACAGATACGCAGTATTTT	CASRLGPSTDTQYF
TRBJ2-1	few	TRBV12-3/TRBV12-4	-	TGTGCCACCTCCCAGGACGATGAGCAGTTCTTC	CATSQDDEQFF
TRBJ2-1	many	TRBV6-6	-	TGTGCCAGCAGCCAGGGGAGGGATGAGCAGTTCTTC	CASSQGRDEQFF
TRBJ1-1	many	TRBV5-4	-	TGTGCCAGCAGCTTGGCCAGGGACGGACAATCTGAAGCTTTCTTT	CASSLARDGQSEAFF
TRBJ2-2	-	TRBV5-4	TRBD2	TGTGCCAGCAGCTTGGATCGTAGAGGACTAGCGGGAGTCTCCGGGGAGCTGTTTTTT	CASSLDRRGLAGVSGELFF
TRBJ1-1	-	TRBV29-1	TRBD1	TGCAGCGTTGTTGGCGTCGCAGGGGGCGGGTACACTGAAGCTTTCTTT	CSVVGVAGGGYTEAFF
TRBJ1-5	-	TRBV5-1	-	TGCGCCAGCAGCTCCGGCGTGCTTGGTAATCAGCCCCAGCATTTT	CASSSGVLGNQPQHF
TRBJ2-2	few	TRBV5-1	-	TGCGCCAGCAGCTTGGGACAGGAGAACACCGGGGAGCTGTTTTTT	CASSLGQENTGELFF
TRBJ1-3	few	TRBV12-3/TRBV12-4	-	TGTGCCAGCAGTTTCTTGGTAGGATACGATGGAAACACCATATATTTT	CASSFLVGYDGNTIYF
TRBJ1-6	-	TRBV2	TRBD1	TGTGCCAGCAGGGGACAGGGGGTAATTTCACCCCTCCACTTT	CASRGQGVISPLHF
TRBJ1-1	many	TRBV20-1	-	TGCAGTGCTAGAGACGGCAGGGGGAACACTGAAGCTTTCTTT	CSARDGRGNTEAFF
TRBJ1-2	many	TRBV6-2/TRBV6-3	-	TGTGCCAGCATCAAAGGGGAACACCACTATGGCTACACCTTC	CASIKGEHHYGYTF
TRBJ1-1	few	TRBV20-1	TRBD1	TGCAGTGCCAGAGACAGGGTGGGAATGAACACTGAAGCTTTCTTT	CSARDRVGMNTEAFF